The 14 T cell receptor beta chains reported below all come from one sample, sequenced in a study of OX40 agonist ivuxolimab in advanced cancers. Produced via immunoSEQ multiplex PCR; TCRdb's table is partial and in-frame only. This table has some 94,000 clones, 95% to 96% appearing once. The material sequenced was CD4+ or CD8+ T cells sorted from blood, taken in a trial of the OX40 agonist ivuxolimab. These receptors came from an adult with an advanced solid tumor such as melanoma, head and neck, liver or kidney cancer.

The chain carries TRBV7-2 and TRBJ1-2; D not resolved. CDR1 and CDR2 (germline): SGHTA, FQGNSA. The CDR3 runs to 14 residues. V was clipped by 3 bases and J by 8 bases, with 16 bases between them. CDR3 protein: CASSFTYDSGGYTF. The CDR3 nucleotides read TGTGCCAGCAGCTTTACATACGACTCGGGGGGCTACACCTTC.

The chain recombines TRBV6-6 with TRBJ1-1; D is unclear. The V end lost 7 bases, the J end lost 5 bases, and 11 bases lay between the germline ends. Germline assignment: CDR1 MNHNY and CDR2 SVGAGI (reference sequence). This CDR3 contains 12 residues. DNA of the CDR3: TGTGCCAGCAACAATGGGTTTACTGAAGCTTTCTTT. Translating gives CASNNGFTEAFF.

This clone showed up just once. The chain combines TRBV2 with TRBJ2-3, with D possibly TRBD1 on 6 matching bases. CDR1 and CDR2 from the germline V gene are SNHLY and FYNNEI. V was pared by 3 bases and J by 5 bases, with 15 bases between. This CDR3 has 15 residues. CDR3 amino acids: CASSEGWGRKDTQYF. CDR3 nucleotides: TGTGCCAGCAGTGAGGGCTGGGGGCGGAAAGATACGCAGTATTTT.

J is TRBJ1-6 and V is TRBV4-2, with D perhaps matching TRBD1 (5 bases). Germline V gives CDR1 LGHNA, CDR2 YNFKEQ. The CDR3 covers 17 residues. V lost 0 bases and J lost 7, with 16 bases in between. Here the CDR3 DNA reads TGTGCCAGCAGCCAAGATGGGACGATAGCGAAAAATTCACCCCTCCACTTT. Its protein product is CASSQDGTIAKNSPLHF.

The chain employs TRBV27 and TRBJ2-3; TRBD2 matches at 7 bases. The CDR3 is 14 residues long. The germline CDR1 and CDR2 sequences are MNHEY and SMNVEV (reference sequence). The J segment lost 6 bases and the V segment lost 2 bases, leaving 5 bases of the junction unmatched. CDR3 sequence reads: CASSLAGAVDTQYF. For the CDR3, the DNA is TGTGCCAGCAGTTTAGCGGGAGCGGTGGATACGCAGTATTTT.

CDR3 sequence: CASSPTGSSYEQYF. In DNA, the CDR3 is TGTGCCAGCAGCCCGACAGGGAGCTCCTACGAGCAGTACTTC. The chain recombines TRBV9 with TRBJ2-7; 7 bases fit TRBD1. Germline V gene data show CDR1 as SGDLS and CDR2 as YYNGEE. V lost 4 bases and J lost 0; bases outside the gene matches: 4. CDR3 length: 14 residues.

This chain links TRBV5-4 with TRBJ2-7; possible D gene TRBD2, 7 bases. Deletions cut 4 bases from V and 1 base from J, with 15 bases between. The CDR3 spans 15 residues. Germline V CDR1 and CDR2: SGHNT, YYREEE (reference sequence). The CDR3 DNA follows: TGTGCCAGCAGCCCCAAGGGGGGGAGGTCCTACGAGCAGTACTTC. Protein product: CASSPKGGRSYEQYF. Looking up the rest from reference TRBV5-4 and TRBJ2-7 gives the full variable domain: ETGVTQSPTHLIKTRGQQVTLRCSSQSGHNTVSWYQQALGQGPQFIFQYYREEENGRGNFPPRFSGLQFPNYSSELNVNALELDDSALYLCASSPKGGRSYEQYFGPGTRLTVT.

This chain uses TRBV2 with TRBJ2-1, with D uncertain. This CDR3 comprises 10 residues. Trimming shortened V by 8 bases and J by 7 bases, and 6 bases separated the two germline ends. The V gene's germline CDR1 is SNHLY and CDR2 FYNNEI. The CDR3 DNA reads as TGTGCCAGCGCAAGGAATGAGCAGTTCTTC. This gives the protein CASARNEQFF. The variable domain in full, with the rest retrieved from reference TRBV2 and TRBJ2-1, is EPEVTQTPSHQVTQMGQEVILRCVPISNHLYFYWYRQILGQKVEFLVSFYNNEISEKSEIFDDQFSVERPDGSNFTLKIRSTKLEDSAMYFCASARNEQFFGPGTRLTVL.

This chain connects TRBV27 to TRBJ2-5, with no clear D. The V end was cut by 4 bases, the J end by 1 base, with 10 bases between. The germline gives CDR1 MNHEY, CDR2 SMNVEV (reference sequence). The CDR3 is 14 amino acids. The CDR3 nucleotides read TGTGCCAGCAGTTCCTACCTTACCCAAGAGACCCAGTACTTC. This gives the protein CASSSYLTQETQYF.

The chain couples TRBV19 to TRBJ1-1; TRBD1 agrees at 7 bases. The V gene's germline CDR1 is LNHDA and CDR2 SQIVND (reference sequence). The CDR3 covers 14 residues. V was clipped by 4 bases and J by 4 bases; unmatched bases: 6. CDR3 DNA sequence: TGTGCCAGTAGTACCTCAGGGGGTTTCACTGAAGCTTTCTTT. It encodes CASSTSGGFTEAFF.

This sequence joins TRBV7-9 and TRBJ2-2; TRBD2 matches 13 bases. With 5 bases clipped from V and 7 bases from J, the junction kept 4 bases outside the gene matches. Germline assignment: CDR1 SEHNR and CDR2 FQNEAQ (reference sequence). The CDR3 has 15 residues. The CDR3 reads CASSRTSGRGGELFF. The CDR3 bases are TGTGCCAGCAGCCGGACTAGCGGGAGAGGCGGGGAGCTGTTTTTT.

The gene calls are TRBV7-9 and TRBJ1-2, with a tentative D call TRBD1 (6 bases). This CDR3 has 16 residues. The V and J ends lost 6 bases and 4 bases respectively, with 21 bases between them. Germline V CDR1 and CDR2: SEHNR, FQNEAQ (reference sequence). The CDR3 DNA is TGTGCCAGCAGTGCTCTCGTTGCAGGGGACGGCTATGGCTACACCTTC. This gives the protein CASSALVAGDGYGYTF.

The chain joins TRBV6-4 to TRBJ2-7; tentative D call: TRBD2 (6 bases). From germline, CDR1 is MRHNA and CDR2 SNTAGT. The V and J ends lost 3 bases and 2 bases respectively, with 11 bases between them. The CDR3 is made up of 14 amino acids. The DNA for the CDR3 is TGTGCCAGCAGTGAGGATTGGGGGGCCTACGAGCAGTACTTC. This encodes CASSEDWGAYEQYF.

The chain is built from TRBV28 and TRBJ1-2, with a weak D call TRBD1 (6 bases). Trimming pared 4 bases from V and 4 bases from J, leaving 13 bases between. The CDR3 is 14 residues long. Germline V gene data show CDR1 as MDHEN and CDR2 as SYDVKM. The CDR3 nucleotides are TGTGCCAGCAGTTGGGGGGGCAACGGCTATGGCTACACCTTC. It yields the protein CASSWGGNGYGYTF.